These T cell receptor beta chains were read from a single sample in a study of cytomegalovirus exposure and HLA in healthy donors. Repertoires were generated with immunoSEQ multiplex PCR, while TCRdb's copy carries only in-frame clones and drops some. The sample includes approximately 150,000 clones, 65% to 70% of them seen just once. Sequenced: PBMCs. Receptor source: a woman aged 18-30 years in good health and CMV-seropositive. CDR3s include the opening cysteine and the closing phenylalanine or tryptophan. The D gene is left open where the match is weak. The listing skips clone size in some rows; elsewhere it reads once, few, many or a size class.

CDR3 length	D gene	V gene	clone size	J gene	CDR3 DNA	CDR3 protein
15	.	TRBV30	.	TRBJ2-5	TGTGCCTGGAGGGGTCGACATCCGTACCAAGAGACCCAGTACTTC	CAWRGRHPYQETQYF
17	TRBD1	TRBV27	.	TRBJ1-4	TGTGCCAGCAGTCGATCAGGGGGATCAGCAACTAATGAAAAACTGTTTTTT	CASSRSGGSATNEKLFF
17	TRBD2	TRBV2	.	TRBJ2-5	TGTGCCAGCAGTGAAGCGGGACTAGCAGGGGACTGGGAGACCCAGTACTTC	CASSEAGLAGDWETQYF
15	.	TRBV6-5	.	TRBJ2-3	TGTGCCAGCAGCCCGAGCCTAGCCGCCGGAGATACGCAGTATTTT	CASSPSLAAGDTQYF
17	.	TRBV7-6	few	TRBJ1-4	TGTGCCAGCAGCCCGGGGGGAGTTGTCGTAACTAATGAAAAACTGTTTTTT	CASSPGGVVVTNEKLFF
12	.	TRBV7-8	.	TRBJ2-7	TGTGCCAGCAGCTTAGCGGGTGCCCCGGGATACTTC	CASSLAGAPGYF
14	.	TRBV7-8	.	TRBJ1-6	TGTGCCACCAAGCGGGAGCAGACTAATTCACCCCTCCACTTT	CATKREQTNSPLHF
15	.	TRBV10-2	few	TRBJ1-2	TGCGCCAGCACCTCCAGGACAGTTTTTAACTATGGCTACACCTTC	CASTSRTVFNYGYTF
18	TRBD1	TRBV5-1	.	TRBJ2-7	TGCGCCAGCAGCTTGGGATTGTCCGGGACAGGGGCTTCCTACGAGCAGTACTTC	CASSLGLSGTGASYEQYF
15	TRBD2	TRBV7-9	few	TRBJ2-7	TGTGCCAGCAGCCCGGGAACGGGACTAGCGGGCGAGCAGTACTTC	CASSPGTGLAGEQYF
14	TRBD2	TRBV30	.	TRBJ2-3	TGTGCCTGTGCGACTAGCGGATACACAGATACGCAGTATTTT	CACATSGYTDTQYF
14	.	TRBV27	.	TRBJ1-1	TGTGCCAGCAGCCCCGGGTCAGAGAACACTGAAGCTTTCTTT	CASSPGSENTEAFF
15	TRBD2	TRBV19	.	TRBJ2-5	TGTGCCAGTAGTATAGGCACTAGCGGCCAAGAGACCCAGTACTTC	CASSIGTSGQETQYF
13	.	TRBV30	.	TRBJ2-7	TGTGCCTGGATCAAGGACAGTAGTTACGAGCAGTACTTC	CAWIKDSSYEQYF
15	.	TRBV9	.	TRBJ1-4	TGTGCCAGCAGCGGAACAGGTTCCCCGAATGAAAAACTGTTTTTT	CASSGTGSPNEKLFF
17	.	TRBV7-9	.	TRBJ2-4	TGTGCCAGCAGCTTCACCCCGGGACACCGGTTCGGAAACATTCAGTACTTC	CASSFTPGHRFGNIQYF
14	.	TRBV7-2	.	TRBJ2-1	TGTGCCAGCAGCTTGGCCCTCTCCTACAATGAGCAGTTCTTC	CASSLALSYNEQFF
11	.	TRBV28	.	TRBJ1-5	TGTGCCAGCAGTTTCGACAAACAGATGAATTTT	CASSFDKQMNF
15	TRBD1	TRBV5-6	once	TRBJ1-3	TGTGCCAGCAGCCTGGGACAGGGGGCGAGAAACACCATATATTTT	CASSLGQGARNTIYF
21	TRBD1	TRBV4-1	.	TRBJ2-7	TGCGCCAGCAGCCAAGGTATCCGAGGAGCTAACATTAAGGGACAGAGCTACGAGCAGTACTTC	CASSQGIRGANIKGQSYEQYF
17	TRBD2	TRBV28	.	TRBJ2-7	TGTGCCAGCAGGAAGCGGGAGGGTAGGGAAGACTCCTACGAGCAGTACTTC	CASRKREGREDSYEQYF
15	.	TRBV6-1	few	TRBJ2-5	TGTGCCAGCAGTGAACCGACAGGCCTTGGGGAGACCCAGTACTTC	CASSEPTGLGETQYF
14	.	TRBV4-1	.	TRBJ1-1	TGCGCCAGCAGCCGTCTGGGGGCGAACACTGGAGCTTTCTTT	CASSRLGANTGAFF
12	TRBD1	TRBV6-6	.	TRBJ2-7	TGTGCCAGCCGGGACAGTCTCTACGAGCAGTACTTC	CASRDSLYEQYF
15	TRBD1	TRBV6-1	.	TRBJ2-7	TGTGCCAGCAGTGAAGGAGACAGGGTTTTGGACGAGCAGTACTTC	CASSEGDRVLDEQYF
13	TRBD1	TRBV19	few	TRBJ1-2	TGTGCCAGTGGGTCAGGACAGGGCTATGGCTACACCTTC	CASGSGQGYGYTF
13	TRBD1	TRBV30	.	TRBJ1-2	TGTGCCTGGACGGCAGGGGGCGCGGAGGGCTACACCTTC	CAWTAGGAEGYTF
15	TRBD2	TRBV27	once	TRBJ2-1	TGTGCCAGCAGTTTCAACCAACTAGCGATGAATGAGCAGTTCTTC	CASSFNQLAMNEQFF
15	TRBD2	TRBV5-4	.	TRBJ2-2	TGTGCCAGCAGTTTCCCGGGGGGGCAGACCGGGGAGCTGTTTTTT	CASSFPGGQTGELFF
12	.	TRBV10-3	.	TRBJ2-7	TGTGCCATCAGTGAAGTCGGGGACGAGCAGTACTTC	CAISEVGDEQYF